This T cell receptor beta chain was observed in a study of vaccination and CD4 T cells after COVID-19. At the level of the study: Control cultures received a CEFX pool, an HIV-1 Nef pool, or no peptide.

The treatment was: approximately nine-day PBMC culture with coronavirus spike peptide pools or control peptides (ViraFEST assay). On this clonotype itself: Its antigen remains unknown.

Study results and caveats: Investigators enrolled relatively few convalescent patients and included no early post-infection timepoints.

Scientists ran DNA taken from cultured CD4+ T cells through the Oncomine TCR Beta short-read assay for sequencing. TCRdb re-called the PCR reads through MiXCR, storing one row per CDR3 protein. The repertoire has approximately 17,000 distinct CDR3 sequences, roughly 51% of them found once; the top ten carry roughly 16%. Germline V lookup: CDR1 DFQATT, CDR2 SNEGSKA (reference sequence). J gave up 4 bases and V 5 bases, and 14 bases lay outside the gene matches. CDR3 length: 16 residues. The material sequenced was CD4+ T cells from blood, cultured in vitro. The clonotype originates from a human donor who had recovered from COVID-19. The chain carries TRBV20-1 and TRBJ1-2; 9 nucleotides align to TRBD1. This CDR3 reads CSAQDTGTGKSYGYTF. The CDR3 DNA reads TGCAGTGCTCAAGATACCGGGACAGGGAAGAGCTATGGCTACACCTTC.